This TCR beta chain was sequenced for a study of blood T cell repertoires in COVID-19. The overall study: COVID-19 samples collected from the United States, Italy and Spain covered acute and convalescent phases. Sources were T cells, B-cell-depleted T cells, or PBMCs; the material itself was cDNA or gDNA.

This clone has just a few counts. Trimming took 1 base from V and 8 from J, leaving 20 bases between them. Germline loops: CDR1 SEHNR, CDR2 FQNEAQ (reference sequence). CDR3 size: 16 residues. How the authors handled the data: Amplifying reference gene primers gave estimates of nucleated cell counts. Here immunoSEQ multiplex PCR was the method, and the copy in TCRdb shows in-frame clones only, minus some. The V and J calls and clone size come from that table; D and trimming were worked out from the DNA. The data show some 350,000 clones, over 70% seen once. The sample taken for sequencing was peripheral blood. V gene TRBV7-9 combines with J gene TRBJ1-1, with D perhaps TRBD1 (6 bases). The sequence came from a man aged 30 to 45 with active or convalescent COVID-19. In nucleotides, the CDR3 is TGTGCCAGCAGCTTAGGCAGGGGCGCCCCCTCAACCGAAGCTTTCTTT. Protein: CASSLGRGAPSTEAFF.